Below are 9 T cell receptor beta chains sequenced from a single sample in a study of T cell clonotyping in hematopoietic cell transplantation. Only in-frame clones appear in the TCRdb table, and some are missing; sequencing was by immunoSEQ multiplex PCR. The sample carries fewer than 4,500 clones, approximately 94% recorded once. Source: peripheral blood mononuclear cells, taken 30 days after allogeneic stem cell transplant. Source of these receptors: an older male patient who had an allogeneic stem cell transplant from an unrelated donor, so T cells may come from the graft donor. Some clones in this sample may be carry-over from other donors' samples.

This chain joins TRBV7-6 and TRBJ1-2; the D gene is possibly TRBD1 (5 bases). The CDR3 contains 16 residues. With 5 bases removed from V and 0 bases from J, the gap between germline ends came to 16 bases. Germline V gene sequence: CDR1 SGHVS, CDR2 FNYEAQ. CDR3 nucleotide sequence: TGTGCCAGCAGCCCCCCGGGGGGTCTATCTAACTATGGCTACACCTTC. Translating gives CASSPPGGLSNYGYTF.

This rearrangement joins TRBV6-1 to TRBJ1-3, with unresolved D. Between the trimmed V and J ends, which lost 5 bases and 0 bases, there was a span of 8 bases. Looked up from germline, CDR1 is MNHNS and CDR2 is SASEGT. This CDR3 region has 14 residues. This chain's CDR3 is CASSRLISGNTIYF. CDR3 sequence (DNA): TGTGCCAGCAGTAGACTGATCTCTGGAAACACCATATATTTT.

V usage is TRBV19 and J usage is TRBJ2-7; 7 nucleotides agree with TRBD1. V shed 4 bases, J shed 3 bases, and the junction held 3 bases outside the gene matches. This CDR3 spans 13 amino acids. Per germline, CDR1 LNHDA and CDR2 SQIVND (reference sequence). The CDR3 region is CASSTGTVYEQYF. The CDR3 coding sequence is TGTGCCAGTAGTACCGGGACAGTCTACGAGCAGTACTTC.

This clone was recorded only once. This rearrangement joins TRBV4-1 to TRBJ1-4; 8 bases map to TRBD1. This CDR3 contains 18 residues. Germline loops: CDR1 MGHRA, CDR2 YSYEKL. The ends lost 5 bases at V and 1 base at J; junction bases unmatched: 12. Here the CDR3 DNA reads TGCGCCAGCAGCAAACGGACAGGGAATACTAGAACTAATGAAAAACTGTTTTTT. Protein product: CASSKRTGNTRTNEKLFF.

This clone was recorded only once. This sequence joins TRBV6-4 and TRBJ2-1, with 8 positions matching TRBD2. This CDR3 spans 15 amino acids. Germline CDR1 reads MRHNA; CDR2 reads SNTAGT. Trimming took 3 bases from V and 6 from J; bases not matched to a gene: 7. CDR3 DNA sequence: TGTGCCAGCAGTGAAAACAGCGGGGGCTTCAATGAGCAGTTCTTC. Amino acids: CASSENSGGFNEQFF.

The DNA of the CDR3 is TGTGCCAGCTTTTCCCCCGGGGGGGGCACTGAAGCTTTCTTT. Its translation: CASFSPGGGTEAFF. This chain joins TRBV7-9 and TRBJ1-1, with D tentatively TRBD1 (5 bases). The CDR3 runs to 14 residues. Germline V gene data show CDR1 as SEHNR and CDR2 as FQNEAQ (reference sequence). Deletions cut 8 bases from V and 4 bases from J, with 17 bases between. Variable domain in full (rest from reference TRBV7-9 and TRBJ1-1): DTGVSQNPRHKITKRGQNVTFRCDPISEHNRLYWYRQTLGQGPEFLTYFQNEAQLEKSRLLSDRFSAERPKGSFSTLEIQRTEQGDSAMYLCASFSPGGGTEAFFGQGTRLTVV.

This clone was picked up one time. The chain is built from TRBV7-9 and TRBJ2-1; 7 bases align to TRBD1. Looked up from germline, CDR1 is SEHNR and CDR2 is FQNEAQ (reference sequence). V was clipped by 6 bases and J by 5 bases; unmatched bases: 10. CDR3 length: 15 amino acids. The CDR3 loop reads CASSPTGKSNNEQFF. The CDR3 region has the DNA TGTGCCAGCAGTCCGACAGGGAAAAGTAACAATGAGCAGTTCTTC.

This rearrangement joins TRBV9 to TRBJ1-1; D is perhaps TRBD1 (5 bases). Germline values: CDR1 SGDLS, CDR2 YYNGEE. V shed 0 bases and J shed 3 bases, with 12 bases lying between them. The CDR3 is 15 residues long. For the CDR3, the DNA is TGTGCCAGCAGCGTAGTTCAGGGTGTGGACACTGAAGCTTTCTTT. Residues: CASSVVQGVDTEAFF.

V is TRBV20-1 and J is TRBJ2-5; 8 bases agree with TRBD2. Germline CDR1 is DFQATT and CDR2 is SNEGSKA (reference sequence). V dropped 7 bases and J dropped 7; count of bases not matched to a gene: 5. The CDR3 spans 11 residues. CDR3 sequence reads: CSGSGTRTQYF. DNA of the CDR3: TGCAGTGGTAGCGGGACGCGGACCCAGTACTTC.